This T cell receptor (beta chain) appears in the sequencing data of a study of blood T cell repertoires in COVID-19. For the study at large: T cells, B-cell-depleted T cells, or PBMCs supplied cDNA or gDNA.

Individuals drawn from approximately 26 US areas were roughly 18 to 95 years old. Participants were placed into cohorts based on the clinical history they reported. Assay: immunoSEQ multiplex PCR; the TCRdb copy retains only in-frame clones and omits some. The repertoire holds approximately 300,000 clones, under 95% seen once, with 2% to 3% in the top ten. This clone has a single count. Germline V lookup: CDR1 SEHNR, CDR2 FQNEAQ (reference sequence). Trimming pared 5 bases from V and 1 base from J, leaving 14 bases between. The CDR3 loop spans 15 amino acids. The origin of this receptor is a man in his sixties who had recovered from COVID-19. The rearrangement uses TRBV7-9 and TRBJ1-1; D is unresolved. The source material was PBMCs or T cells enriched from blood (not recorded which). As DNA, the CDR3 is TGTGCCAGCAGCACGTGGGTCGAGGAGAACACTGAAGCTTTCTTT. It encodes CASSTWVEENTEAFF.